The TCR beta chain described here comes from a study of T cells in Graves' hyperthyroidism and ophthalmopathy. This clonotype was detected ten times or more. The TCR beta CDR3 regions underwent amplification using RNA transcripts as the source. During a first-round RT-PCR of the TCR CDR3, the HTBI primer set was used. MiXCR was run by TCRdb on the multiplex PCR reads, yielding one entry per CDR3 protein. The sample carries over 400,000 distinct CDR3 sequences, roughly 14% recorded once. Disease duration was under 3 months in the ophthalmopathy patients, who also had a Clinical Activity Score of at least 3 and a NOSPECS grade of at least 4. Lactation, pregnancy, other autoimmune disease or uncontrolled infection excluded patients. The diagnoses drew upon clinical symptoms, serum thyroxine and TRAb, thyroid ultrasound and orbital computed tomography. Sample: blood. The clonotype comes from a man aged 18-30 years with Graves' ophthalmopathy.

The CDR3 sequence is CASNQLAGSTDTQYF. DNA for the CDR3: TGTGCCAGCAACCAATTGGCAGGTAGCACAGATACGCAGTATTTT. The chain employs TRBV7-9 and TRBJ2-3; D is ambiguous. The germline CDR1 and CDR2 sequences are SEHNR and FQNEAQ (reference sequence). Trimming left V 7 bases short and J 0 bases short, with 14 bases between. The CDR3 runs 15 residues.